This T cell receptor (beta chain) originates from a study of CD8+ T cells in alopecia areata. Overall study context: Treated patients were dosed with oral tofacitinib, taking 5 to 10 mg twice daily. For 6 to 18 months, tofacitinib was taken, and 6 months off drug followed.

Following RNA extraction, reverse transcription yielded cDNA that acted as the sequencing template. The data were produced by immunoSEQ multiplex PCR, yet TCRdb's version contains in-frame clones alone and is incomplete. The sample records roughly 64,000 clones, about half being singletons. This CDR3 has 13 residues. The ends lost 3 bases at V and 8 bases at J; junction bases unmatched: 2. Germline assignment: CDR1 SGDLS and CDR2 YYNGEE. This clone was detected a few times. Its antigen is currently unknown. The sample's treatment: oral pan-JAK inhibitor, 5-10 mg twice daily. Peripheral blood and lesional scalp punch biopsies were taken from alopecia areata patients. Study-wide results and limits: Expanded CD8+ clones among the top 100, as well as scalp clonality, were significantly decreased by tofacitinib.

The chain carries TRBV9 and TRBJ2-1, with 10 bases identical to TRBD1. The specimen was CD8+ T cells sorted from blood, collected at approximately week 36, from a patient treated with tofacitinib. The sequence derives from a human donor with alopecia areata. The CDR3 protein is CASSEGTGDEQFF. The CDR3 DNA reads TGTGCCAGCAGCGAGGGGACAGGGGATGAGCAGTTCTTC.